This T cell receptor beta chain was recovered during a study of CD8 T cells in Susac syndrome. Background on the study: Patients with Susac syndrome had blood drawn and were at that point therapy-naive, on corticosteroids, or on intravenous immunoglobulin alone.

General observations from the study: The study's TCR sequencing and HLA analysis covered a relatively small number of individuals, and the study acknowledged this.

Reverse transcription of 0.5 to 1 ug RNA was performed with random hexamers. Across 54 Vbeta and 13 Jbeta, TCR beta CDR3 was amplified with immunoSEQ multiplex PCR. TCRdb ran MiXCR on the immunoSEQ multiplex PCR reads and lists one entry per CDR3 protein. The sample shows under 300,000 distinct CDR3 sequences, less than 96% of them seen only once. There are 14 residues in the CDR3. Deletions cut 0 bases from V and 4 bases from J, with 9 bases between. Germline loops: CDR1 LNHNV, CDR2 YYDKDF (reference sequence). This clonotype was picked up one time. What it recognizes is unknown. This sequence originates from a human donor with Susac syndrome. The V gene is TRBV15, the J gene TRBJ1-2, with no clear D. The sample consisted of CD4+ T cells from PBMCs. CDR3 loop: CATSRDTPSYGYTF. The CDR3, as DNA: TGTGCCACCAGCAGAGATACCCCCAGCTATGGCTACACCTTC. Full variable domain (outside the CDR3, taken from reference TRBV15 and TRBJ1-2): DAMVIQNPRYQVTQFGKPVTLSCSQTLNHNVMYWYQQKSSQAPKLLFHYYDKDFNNEADTPDNFQSRRPNTSFCFLDIRSPGLGDTAMYLCATSRDTPSYGYTFGSGTRLTVV.